Listed here are 29 T cell receptor beta chains from one sample, sequenced in a study of identical twins. TCRdb called the 5' RACE reads again in MiXCR, with one record for every CDR3 protein. Here the sample spans roughly 250,000 distinct CDR3 sequences, around 15% being singletons. Sequenced material: memory (CD45RO+) T cells sorted from blood. The source is a woman between 18 and 29 years old in good health.

The gene calls are TRBV5-1 and TRBJ2-2; the match to TRBD1 covers 7 bases. Germline V gene lookup returns CDR1 SGHRS and CDR2 YFSETQ. V shed 0 bases, J shed 4 bases, and the junction held 6 bases outside the gene matches. The CDR3 extends over 16 amino acids. The CDR3 sequence is CASSLAGQVVTGELFF. CDR3 nucleotide sequence: TGCGCCAGCAGCTTGGCCGGACAGGTGGTCACCGGGGAGCTGTTTTTT.

This clonotype appeared a few times. The chain recombines TRBV5-6 with TRBJ1-1; 7 bases are shared with TRBD1. Per the germline V gene, CDR1 is SGHDT and CDR2 is YYEEEE. The CDR3 is 14 residues long. V was clipped by 0 bases and J by 5 bases; unmatched bases: 4. CDR3 sequence: CASSLGEGQTEAFF. The DNA for the CDR3 is TGTGCCAGCAGCTTGGGGGAGGGACAGACTGAAGCTTTCTTT.

This sequence joins TRBV20-1 and TRBJ2-5; the D gene could be TRBD1 or TRBD2 (6 bases each). Germline-derived CDR1 and CDR2 are DFQATT and SNEGSKA (reference sequence). The CDR3 runs to 12 residues. V was clipped by 6 bases and J by 5 bases, with 13 bases between them. CDR3 sequence: CSAQRRGETQYF. DNA for the CDR3: TGCAGTGCACAGAGGAGGGGGGAGACCCAGTACTTC.

The chain is built from TRBV7-3 and TRBJ2-1; TRBD1 is a possible D gene (6 bases). Between the trimmed V and J ends, which lost 5 bases and 10 bases, there was a span of 15 bases. Looked up from germline, CDR1 is SGHTA and CDR2 is FQGTGA. The CDR3 is made up of 13 amino acids. The CDR3 DNA sequence: TGTGCCAGCAGCCAAGGAACCGGGACAGAGCAGTTCTTC. It encodes CASSQGTGTEQFF.

Many counts were recorded for this clonotype. The chain joins TRBV4-2 to TRBJ2-2; D unresolved. CDR3 size: 13 residues. Trimming pared 0 bases from V and 7 bases from J, leaving 6 bases between. Looked up from germline, CDR1 is LGHNA and CDR2 is YNFKEQ. The CDR3 spells CASSQDSGGELFF. The CDR3 DNA is TGTGCCAGCAGCCAAGATTCCGGCGGGGAGCTGTTTTTT.

V is TRBV10-1 and J is TRBJ2-3; D is unresolved. The CDR3 totals 14 residues. The V gene lost 6 bases and the J gene lost 0 bases, with 10 bases spanning the gap. CDR1 is WNHNN, CDR2 SYGVQD, per germline (reference sequence). This CDR3 reads CASSINPSTDTQYF. DNA of the CDR3: TGCGCCAGCAGCATCAACCCTAGCACAGATACGCAGTATTTT.

The J gene is TRBJ1-5, the V gene TRBV6-5; D is unresolved. V was clipped by 4 bases and J by 7 bases, with 11 bases between them. The CDR3 sequence is 13 residues long. Germline assignment: CDR1 MNHEY and CDR2 SVGAGI. Here the CDR3 DNA reads TGTGCCAGCAGTTCGGTAATCGGGCAGCCCCAGCATTTT. Protein product: CASSSVIGQPQHF.

Notes on this clonotype: An end of the junction differs from the germline gene, which may be a read error. The chain couples TRBV27 to TRBJ2-7; 8 nucleotides line up with TRBD2. This CDR3 has 15 residues. Germline-derived CDR1 and CDR2 are MNHEY and SMNVEV (reference sequence). CDR3 region: CASSYSGGPNHEQNF. In DNA form, the CDR3 reads TGTGCCAGCAGTTACAGCGGGGGCCCTAACCACGAGCAGAACTTC.

The V call is TRBV28, the J call TRBJ2-1; 9 bases fit TRBD1. J lost 4 bases, V lost 8 bases, and 6 bases had no gene match. Germline V gene sequence: CDR1 MDHEN, CDR2 SYDVKM. The CDR3 runs to 14 residues. Here the CDR3 reads CASPPGQGYNEQFF. The CDR3 DNA reads as TGTGCCAGCCCTCCGGGACAGGGATACAATGAGCAGTTCTTC.

This clonotype was counted only a few times. This rearrangement joins TRBV12-3 or TRBV12-4 to TRBJ2-1; TRBD2 is a possible D gene (5 bases). This CDR3 spans 13 amino acids. V was cut by 6 bases and J by 15 bases, with 21 bases left in between. For the CDR3, the DNA is TGTGCCAGCAGACAACTCCCAGGACTTCCACGGTTCTTC. Translating gives CASRQLPGLPRFF.

The table lists this clonotype with a few counts. The rearrangement joins TRBV5-6 to TRBJ2-1; TRBD2 is a possible D gene (6 bases). Germline V gene data show CDR1 as SGHDT and CDR2 as YYEEEE. The CDR3 length is 16 residues. Trimming took off 4 bases at V and 8 bases at J, with 22 bases between the two ends. The CDR3 loop is CASSVEMGLQGHEQFF. CDR3 nucleotides: TGTGCCAGCAGCGTAGAAATGGGACTCCAAGGGCATGAGCAGTTCTTC.

There are many counts of this clonotype. The chain joins TRBV4-3 to TRBJ1-2; no reliable D call. V lost 2 bases to trimming and J lost 3 bases, with 10 bases between them. CDR1 and CDR2 from the germline V gene are LGHNA and YSLEER. This CDR3 comprises 14 residues. The CDR3 DNA reads TGCGCCAGCAGCCAAACCCCGAACCACTATGGCTACACCTTC. This sequence encodes CASSQTPNHYGYTF.

This clonotype appeared a few times. The chain carries TRBV6-5 and TRBJ1-1; 7 nucleotides align to TRBD1. The J segment lost 0 bases and the V segment lost 4 bases, leaving 5 bases of the junction unmatched. The germline CDR1 and CDR2 sequences are MNHEY and SVGAGI. This CDR3 comprises 15 residues. DNA of the CDR3: TGTGCCAGCAGTTGGGACAGAACTATGAACACTGAAGCTTTCTTT. Encoded protein: CASSWDRTMNTEAFF.

The rearrangement links TRBV7-2 to TRBJ2-1; 8 nucleotides line up with TRBD1. After removal of 1 base from V and 5 bases from J, the junction contained 4 bases not matched to a gene. CDR3 size: 15 residues. Looked up from germline, CDR1 is SGHTA and CDR2 is FQGNSA. The CDR3 coding sequence is TGTGCCAGCAGCTTAGTAGGACAGGGACACAATGAGCAGTTCTTC. This codes for CASSLVGQGHNEQFF.

The chain combines TRBV11-2 with TRBJ2-3; D assignment may be TRBD1 or TRBD2 (5 bases each). The CDR3 sequence is 18 residues long. CDR1 SGHAT and CDR2 FQNNGV come from the germline V gene. Trimming removed 5 bases at V and 5 bases at J, with 26 bases between. DNA of the CDR3: TGTGCCAGCAGCAAATACTCGCGGGTAGCGATTAGGGGAGATACGCAGTATTTT. Protein product: CASSKYSRVAIRGDTQYF.

The genes are TRBV7-9 and TRBJ2-7; possibly TRBD1 or TRBD2 for D (5 bases each). V was trimmed by 4 bases and J by 3 bases, leaving 19 bases between them. Germline CDR1 is SEHNR and CDR2 is FQNEAQ (reference sequence). This CDR3 has 16 amino acids. The chain's CDR3 is CASSSRRVANLYEQYF. The CDR3 region has the DNA TGTGCCAGCAGCTCCCGCAGGGTAGCGAACCTCTACGAGCAGTACTTC.

V and J are TRBV9 and TRBJ2-1; 9 nucleotides agree with TRBD2. The CDR3 has 15 amino acids. CDR1 is SGDLS and CDR2 is YYNGEE in the germline V gene. Trimming cost V 2 bases and J 11 bases; bases outside gene matches: 11. The CDR3 sequence is CASSVSSGSGRKQFF. DNA of the CDR3: TGTGCCAGCAGCGTTTCGAGCGGTAGCGGGAGAAAGCAGTTCTTC. The variable domain in full, with the rest retrieved from reference TRBV9 and TRBJ2-1, is DSGVTQTPKHLITATGQRVTLRCSPRSGDLSVYWYQQSLDQGLQFLIQYYNGEERAKGNILERFSAQQFPDLHSELNLSSLELGDSALYFCASSVSSGSGRKQFFGPGTRLTVL.

This clonotype has ten or more counts. The V and J genes are TRBV12-3 or TRBV12-4 and TRBJ1-4, with 9 bases that match TRBD1. This CDR3 has 14 amino acids. V gave up 6 bases and J gave up 8 bases; unmatched junction bases: 7. As DNA, the CDR3 is TGTGCCAGCAGCCCCCGGGACAGGGACGAAAAACTGTTTTTT. This gives the protein CASSPRDRDEKLFF.

The sample holds many counts of this clonotype. V usage is TRBV5-1 and J usage is TRBJ2-2; 11 bases are shared with TRBD2. The CDR3 loop spans 15 amino acids. CDR1 SGHRS and CDR2 YFSETQ come from the germline V gene. V lost 4 bases, J lost 3 bases, and 2 bases stayed unmatched. The CDR3 loop reads CASSRTSGYTGELFF. For the CDR3, the DNA is TGCGCCAGCAGCCGGACTAGCGGGTACACCGGGGAGCTGTTTTTT.

Notes on this clonotype: A junction boundary mismatches the germline segment, possibly from a read error. V and J are TRBV12-3 or TRBV12-4 and TRBJ2-6, with D perhaps matching TRBD1 (5 bases). The CDR3 runs to 19 residues. This CDR3 reads CACSLWVGAYSSGANVLTF. The CDR3 DNA reads TGTGCCTGCAGTTTATGGGTAGGGGCCTACTCCTCTGGGGCCAACGTCCTGACTTTC.

This clonotype has a handful of counts. The rearrangement joins TRBV20-1 to TRBJ2-5; the D gene is possibly TRBD2 (5 bases). Trimming shortened V by 3 bases and J by 3 bases, and 14 bases separated the two germline ends. The CDR3 contains 14 residues. Germline V gene data show CDR1 as DFQATT and CDR2 as SNEGSKA (reference sequence). CDR3 in DNA: TGCAGTGCTAGGATTTTACGGGGAGAAGAGACCCAGTACTTC. It codes for CSARILRGEETQYF.

This rearrangement joins TRBV11-3 to TRBJ2-2; D possibly corresponds to TRBD1 (5 bases). Germline V gene sequence: CDR1 SGHNT, CDR2 YENEEA. The CDR3 sequence is 13 residues long. Trimming shortened V by 0 bases and J by 13 bases, and 12 bases separated the two germline ends. This CDR3 reads CASSLDEGARLFF. CDR3 DNA: TGTGCCAGCAGCTTAGATGAAGGGGCGCGGCTGTTTTTT.

The V gene is TRBV7-2, the J gene TRBJ1-1; no firm D call. The CDR3 sequence is 15 residues long. Trimming removed 1 base from V and 1 base from J, with 10 bases in between. The germline V gene encodes CDR1 SGHTA and CDR2 FQGNSA. Written as DNA, the CDR3 is TGTGCCAGCAGCTTAGGTTTAGGGCCGAACACTGAAGCTTTCTTT. It encodes CASSLGLGPNTEAFF.

This clonotype was observed a handful of times. This CDR3 is CASRRAGGESYEQYF. The CDR3 DNA reads as TGTGCCAGCAGGAGAGCTGGCGGAGAATCCTACGAGCAGTACTTC. The chain recombines TRBV6-1 with TRBJ2-7; D is uncertain. This CDR3 contains 15 residues. The germline CDR1 and CDR2 sequences are MNHNS and SASEGT. Trimming took off 6 bases at V and 1 base at J, with 16 bases between the two ends.

This clonotype was seen a handful of times. The chain has TRBV18 and TRBJ1-1; D ambiguous. Trimming pared 8 bases from V and 0 bases from J, leaving 7 bases between. The CDR3 runs to 12 residues. CDR1 and CDR2 from the germline V gene are KGHSH and LQKENI. DNA of the CDR3: TGTGCCAGCAAGAGCCTGAACACTGAAGCTTTCTTT. Its translation: CASKSLNTEAFF.

The rearrangement links TRBV11-2 to TRBJ2-1; D possibly matches TRBD1 or TRBD2 (5 bases each). V lost 5 bases to trimming and J lost 10 bases, with 15 bases between them. CDR1 is SGHAT, CDR2 FQNNGV, per germline. The CDR3 has 13 residues. CDR3 DNA: TGTGCCAGCAGCCTCACGGGACGACGGGAGCAGTTCTTC. Amino acids: CASSLTGRREQFF. The full variable domain, completed using reference TRBV11-2 and TRBJ2-1, is EAGVAQSPRYKIIEKRQSVAFWCNPISGHATLYWYQQILGQGPKLLIQFQNNGVVDDSQLPKDRFSAERLKGVDSTLKIQPAKLEDSAVYLCASSLTGRREQFFGPGTRLTVL.

The chain has TRBV29-1 and TRBJ2-7; TRBD2 might be the D (6 bases). V was clipped by 2 bases and J by 5 bases, with 13 bases between them. CDR3 size: 13 residues. The germline CDR1 and CDR2 sequences are SQVTM and ANQGSEA. CDR3 in DNA: TGCAGCGTTGAACCAGGAGGGAGCGACGAGCAGTACTTC. Translating it yields CSVEPGGSDEQYF.

The chain combines TRBV27 with TRBJ1-4, with 9 bases lining up with TRBD1. The CDR3 spans 16 residues. V trimming: 5 bases; J trimming: 8 bases; junction bases outside the gene matches: 12. The germline gives CDR1 MNHEY, CDR2 SMNVEV (reference sequence). The CDR3 DNA is TGTGCCAGCAGTCAGGGACAGGGTTTGTTCGGCGAAAAACTGTTTTTT. This sequence encodes CASSQGQGLFGEKLFF. The variable domain in full, completed from reference TRBV27 and TRBJ1-4, reads EAQVTQNPRYLITVTGKKLTVTCSQNMNHEYMSWYRQDPGLGLRQIYYSMNVEVTDKGDVPEGYKVSRKEKRNFPLILESPSPNQTSLYFCASSQGQGLFGEKLFFGSGTQLSVL.

This clonotype was observed a handful of times. J is TRBJ1-5 and V is TRBV20-1; D is possibly TRBD1 (5 bases). The V end lost 3 bases, the J end lost 0 bases, and 15 bases lay between the germline ends. CDR1 and CDR2 (germline): DFQATT, SNEGSKA (reference sequence). This CDR3 is built from 16 residues. Here the CDR3 DNA reads TGCAGTGCTAGCCGAGCCGGGGCTTTTAGCAATCAGCCCCAGCATTTT. Translation gives CSASRAGAFSNQPQHF.